These 10 T cell receptor beta chains were sequenced from one sample in a study of pediatric ulcerative colitis. Assay: immunoSEQ multiplex PCR; the TCRdb copy retains only in-frame clones and omits some. The sample consists of around 14,000 clones, 70% to 90% of them appearing once. Specimen: blood. The receptors were gathered from a boy between 5 and 17 years old with moderate ulcerative colitis.

V gene TRBV30 combines with J gene TRBJ1-5; D might be TRBD1 (5 bases). Trimming took 3 bases from V and 7 from J, leaving 16 bases between them. The CDR3 has 14 residues. Per germline, CDR1 GTSNPN and CDR2 SVGIG (reference sequence). The CDR3 loop is CAWRPSGPGQPQHF. The DNA for the CDR3 is TGTGCCTGGAGACCCTCGGGACCAGGACAGCCCCAGCATTTT.

The V gene is TRBV28, the J gene TRBJ2-1; D gene unclear. V was trimmed by 6 bases and J by 0 bases, leaving 6 bases between them. The CDR3 has 13 residues. Germline V CDR1 and CDR2: MDHEN, SYDVKM. CDR3 coding DNA: TGTGCCAGCAGAGTCACCTCCTACAATGAGCAGTTCTTC. It yields the protein CASRVTSYNEQFF.

The gene calls are TRBV28 and TRBJ1-1; D not certain. Germline V gives CDR1 MDHEN, CDR2 SYDVKM. This CDR3 has 16 residues. Trimming took 3 bases from V and 3 from J, leaving 17 bases between them. Written as DNA, the CDR3 is TGTGCCAGCAGTTTTTCGTCAGTGCCCGGCGACACTGAAGCTTTCTTT. Protein sequence: CASSFSSVPGDTEAFF.

The chain carries TRBV7-2 and TRBJ1-5, with a tentative D call TRBD1 (5 bases). The CDR3 has 15 amino acids. The germline V gene encodes CDR1 SGHTA and CDR2 FQGNSA. The ends were cut back, 5 bases at V and 1 base at J, with 12 bases in the middle. The CDR3: CASSPGTVSNQPQHF. CDR3 nucleotides: TGTGCCAGCAGCCCAGGGACGGTGAGCAATCAGCCCCAGCATTTT.

The chain uses TRBV10-2 and TRBJ2-1; 10 positions match TRBD1. The CDR3 totals 14 residues. V dropped 4 bases and J dropped 12; count of bases not matched to a gene: 9. Germline V lookup: CDR1 WSHSY, CDR2 SAAADI. In DNA form, the CDR3 reads TGCGCCAGCAGTGGGACAGGGGGACATGTCGGGCAGTTCTTC. Protein sequence: CASSGTGGHVGQFF.

V is TRBV10-3 and J is TRBJ2-1; TRBD1 aligns across 8 bases. This CDR3 comprises 17 residues. Germline CDR1 is ENHRY and CDR2 is SYGVKD. J lost 5 bases, V lost 6 bases, and 15 bases had no gene match. CDR3 in DNA: TGTGCCATCAGATCAGCTGCTAGACAGGGGTCCCACAATGAGCAGTTCTTC. Residues: CAIRSAARQGSHNEQFF.

The V gene is TRBV5-6, the J gene TRBJ1-2; TRBD1 is a possible D gene (5 bases). Trimming took 0 bases from V and 5 from J, leaving 11 bases between them. There are 14 residues in the CDR3. Germline CDR1 SGHDT, CDR2 YYEEEE. The CDR3 DNA reads TGTGCCAGCAGCTTGGGGCTAGACAGTTATGGCTACACCTTC. Its translation is CASSLGLDSYGYTF.

J is TRBJ2-1 and V is TRBV7-9; 11 bases are shared with TRBD2. V lost 6 bases, J lost 9 bases, and 16 bases stayed unmatched. The germline gives CDR1 SEHNR, CDR2 FQNEAQ (reference sequence). The CDR3 runs to 17 residues. The chain's CDR3 is CASRPNTKLAGVSEQFF. The CDR3, as DNA: TGTGCCAGCAGGCCTAACACAAAACTAGCGGGAGTTTCTGAGCAGTTCTTC.

This clone was observed a single time. The rearrangement uses TRBV2 and TRBJ1-1; D uncertain. The CDR3 sequence is 14 residues long. Germline-derived CDR1 and CDR2 are SNHLY and FYNNEI. Trimming shortened V by 2 bases and J by 0 bases, and 7 bases separated the two germline ends. In DNA, the CDR3 is TGTGCCAGCAGTGAAAGGGAATTGAACACTGAAGCTTTCTTT. Protein product: CASSERELNTEAFF.

The chain couples TRBV28 to TRBJ1-5; D is undetermined. This CDR3 contains 16 residues. The germline V gene encodes CDR1 MDHEN and CDR2 SYDVKM. Trimming cost V 3 bases and J 0 bases, with 12 bases left between them. The CDR3 bases are TGTGCCAGCAGTTTGGAGGCCGCTTATAGCAATCAGCCCCAGCATTTT. This sequence encodes CASSLEAAYSNQPQHF. The variable domain in full, completed from reference TRBV28 and TRBJ1-5, reads DVKVTQSSRYLVKRTGEKVFLECVQDMDHENMFWYRQDPGLGLRLIYFSYDVKMKEKGDIPEGYSVSREKKERFSLILESASTNQTSMYLCASSLEAAYSNQPQHFGDGTRLSIL.